These 31 T cell receptor beta chains originate from one sample sequenced in a study of CD8 T cells in Susac syndrome. RNA, at about 0.45 to 1 ug, was reverse transcribed with random hexamers. Via MiXCR, TCRdb re-called the immunoSEQ multiplex PCR reads, giving one row per CDR3 protein. Counted here are more than 85,000 distinct CDR3 sequences, 90% to 95% occurring once; the ten biggest clones make up 0.3%. Sequenced material: CD4+ T cells from PBMCs. The receptors shown here come from a human donor with Susac syndrome.

This chain connects TRBV20-1 to TRBJ1-1; TRBD1 aligns across 8 bases. This CDR3 spans 15 amino acids. The V gene's germline CDR1 is DFQATT and CDR2 SNEGSKA (reference sequence). V gave up 4 bases and J gave up 5 bases; unmatched junction bases: 12. The chain's CDR3 is CSATLMTGARTEAFF. CDR3 sequence (DNA): TGCAGTGCTACCTTGATGACAGGGGCTAGGACTGAAGCTTTCTTT.

The chain is built from TRBV12-3 or TRBV12-4 and TRBJ1-6; 7 bases agree with TRBD1. J was trimmed by 8 bases and V by 6 bases; bases with no gene match: 7. The CDR3 is made up of 14 amino acids. The CDR3 sequence is CASSLSQGDSPLHF. CDR3 bases: TGTGCCAGCAGCTTAAGTCAGGGGGATTCACCCCTCCACTTT.

This clonotype was counted once. The chain recombines TRBV29-1 with TRBJ2-7, with 10 bases identical to TRBD2. V dropped 7 bases and J dropped 3; count of bases not matched to a gene: 6. The germline CDR1 and CDR2 sequences are SQVTM and ANQGSEA. This CDR3 contains 13 residues. The CDR3 coding sequence is TGCAGCGCCCGACTAGCGGGCGGCTACGAGCAGTACTTC. Translated: CSARLAGGYEQYF.

This sequence joins TRBV30 and TRBJ1-1; D not certain. Looked up from germline, CDR1 is GTSNPN and CDR2 is SVGIG (reference sequence). The CDR3 sequence is 13 residues long. Trimming pared 2 bases from V and 7 bases from J, leaving 14 bases between. CDR3 protein: CAWSPIPGSEAFF. As DNA, the CDR3 is TGTGCCTGGAGTCCTATACCGGGAAGTGAAGCTTTCTTT.

J is TRBJ2-6 and V is TRBV15; D is unresolved. The CDR3 spans 16 residues. Trimming took off 3 bases at V and 1 base at J, with 10 bases between the two ends. The germline V gene has CDR1 LNHNV and CDR2 YYDKDF (reference sequence). The CDR3 loop reads CATSRGTDSGANVLTF. The CDR3 DNA is TGTGCCACCAGCAGGGGAACCGATTCTGGGGCCAACGTCCTGACTTTC.

With regard to this clonotype: At one end, the junction sequence differs from germline, possibly due to a read error. The chain combines TRBV12-5 with TRBJ2-7; possible D gene TRBD1, 6 bases. This CDR3 has 11 residues. Germline V gives CDR1 LGHNT, CDR2 FRNRAP. CDR3 coding DNA: TGTGCTAGTGGTACCGGACAGCCCGGTCAATTC. The encoded protein is CASGTGQPGQF.

The chain carries TRBV15 and TRBJ1-2, with TRBD1 matching over 10 bases. Germline V gene sequence: CDR1 LNHNV, CDR2 YYDKDF (reference sequence). The J segment lost 4 bases and the V segment lost 3 bases, leaving 5 bases of the junction unmatched. The CDR3 has 15 residues. CDR3 nucleotides: TGTGCCACCAGCAGTGGACAGGGGGGGACCTATGGCTACACCTTC. It codes for CATSSGQGGTYGYTF.

This clonotype was counted once. The chain is built from TRBV30 and TRBJ1-2; no firm D call. The germline CDR1 and CDR2 sequences are GTSNPN and SVGIG (reference sequence). The CDR3 runs 13 residues. Trimming cost V 0 bases and J 3 bases, with 8 bases left between them. The CDR3 region has the DNA TGTGCCTGGAGTGTAAGTAGGGACTATGGCTACACCTTC. This translates into CAWSVSRDYGYTF.

The chain employs TRBV28 and TRBJ2-3, with 11 positions matching TRBD2. CDR1 is MDHEN and CDR2 is SYDVKM in the germline V gene. V dropped 7 bases and J dropped 1; count of bases not matched to a gene: 4. The length of the CDR3 is 15 residues. The CDR3 bases are TGTGCCAGCACTTATAGCGGGGGGGGCACAGATACGCAGTATTTT. As protein: CASTYSGGGTDTQYF.

The rearrangement uses TRBV4-1 and TRBJ2-3; the match to TRBD2 covers 8 bases. This CDR3 has 15 amino acids. Germline V gene data show CDR1 as MGHRA and CDR2 as YSYEKL. V lost 1 base, J lost 5 bases, and 5 bases stayed unmatched. The CDR3 is CASSQAAGVGDTQYF. CDR3 nucleotides: TGCGCCAGCAGCCAAGCAGCGGGGGTTGGAGATACGCAGTATTTT.

The rearrangement links TRBV19 to TRBJ2-4; D is undetermined. The CDR3 loop spans 15 amino acids. V lost 6 bases to trimming and J lost 2 bases, with 14 bases between them. CDR1 is LNHDA and CDR2 is SQIVND in the germline V gene (reference sequence). The CDR3 region has the DNA TGTGCCAGTAGCCCCCCCACAGTGACCAAAAACATTCAGTACTTC. Translating it yields CASSPPTVTKNIQYF.

The J gene is TRBJ2-3, the V gene TRBV2; 10 nucleotides line up with TRBD1. V was pared by 6 bases and J by 14 bases, with 8 bases of the junction left unmatched. Germline CDR1 is SNHLY and CDR2 is FYNNEI. The CDR3 has 12 residues. CDR3 residues: CASRAGTGDWYF. The CDR3, as DNA: TGTGCCAGCAGAGCCGGGACAGGGGATTGGTATTTT. The full variable domain, completed using reference TRBV2 and TRBJ2-3, is EPEVTQTPSHQVTQMGQEVILRCVPISNHLYFYWYRQILGQKVEFLVSFYNNEISEKSEIFDDQFSVERPDGSNFTLKIRSTKLEDSAMYFCASRAGTGDWYFGPGTRLTVL.

The V gene is TRBV30, the J gene TRBJ1-5; no reliable D call. Deletions cut 1 base from V and 7 bases from J, with 11 bases between. The CDR3 has 13 residues. CDR1 and CDR2 (germline): GTSNPN, SVGIG (reference sequence). The CDR3 reads CAWSGGLEQPQHF. The CDR3 nucleotides are TGTGCCTGGAGTGGGGGTTTGGAACAGCCCCAGCATTTT.

The chain joins TRBV18 to TRBJ1-1; D is ambiguous. The CDR3 is made up of 15 amino acids. The germline CDR1 and CDR2 sequences are KGHSH and LQKENI. Trimming left V 3 bases short and J 0 bases short, with 11 bases between. CDR3 residues: CASSPDVLMNTEAFF. The CDR3 nucleotides are TGTGCCAGCTCACCCGACGTGCTCATGAACACTGAAGCTTTCTTT.

The chain is built from TRBV12-3 or TRBV12-4 and TRBJ1-5; 10 nucleotides agree with TRBD1. The J segment lost 2 bases and the V segment lost 8 bases, leaving 3 bases of the junction unmatched. The CDR3 is 14 residues long. CDR3 residues: CASRDRGRNQPQHF. The CDR3 nucleotides read TGTGCCAGCCGGGACAGGGGACGCAATCAGCCCCAGCATTTT.

The genes are TRBV2 and TRBJ2-4; D is uncertain. Per the germline V gene, CDR1 is SNHLY and CDR2 is FYNNEI. The ends were cut back, 7 bases at V and 0 bases at J, with 16 bases in the middle. CDR3 length: 16 residues. Written as DNA, the CDR3 is TGTGCCAGCACCTACTTGGACGTACTAGCCAAAAACATTCAGTACTTC. Protein product: CASTYLDVLAKNIQYF. Based on the CDR3 plus reference TRBV2 and TRBJ2-4, the full variable domain is EPEVTQTPSHQVTQMGQEVILRCVPISNHLYFYWYRQILGQKVEFLVSFYNNEISEKSEIFDDQFSVERPDGSNFTLKIRSTKLEDSAMYFCASTYLDVLAKNIQYFGAGTRLSVL.

The chain couples TRBV6-5 to TRBJ2-3; TRBD1 aligns across 7 bases. CDR1 MNHEY and CDR2 SVGAGI come from the germline V gene. After removal of 5 bases from V and 5 bases from J, the junction contained 7 bases not matched to a gene. The CDR3 extends over 14 amino acids. The CDR3 bases are TGTGCCAGCAGTCGAAGACAGGGTCAAGATACGCAGTATTTT. Its protein is CASSRRQGQDTQYF.

The table lists this clonotype with a count of one. The V call is TRBV27, the J call TRBJ2-3; 8 bases map to TRBD1. The length of the CDR3 is 14 residues. The ends lost 6 bases at V and 2 bases at J; junction bases unmatched: 4. Per germline, CDR1 MNHEY and CDR2 SMNVEV (reference sequence). The CDR3 bases are TGTGCCAGCAGGCGACAGGGGCACACAGATACGCAGTATTTT. Amino acid sequence: CASRRQGHTDTQYF.

This clonotype appeared a few times. CDR3 sequence: CASSQGAYNEQFF. The CDR3 DNA follows: TGTGCCAGCAGCCAGGGGGCCTACAATGAGCAGTTCTTC. The chain uses TRBV5-6 and TRBJ2-1; 7 nucleotides agree with TRBD1. The CDR3 has 13 residues. Looked up from germline, CDR1 is SGHDT and CDR2 is YYEEEE. The V segment lost 4 bases and the J segment 2 bases; nucleotides outside the gene matches: 0. Looking up the rest from reference TRBV5-6 and TRBJ2-1 gives the full variable domain: DAGVTQSPTHLIKTRGQQVTLRCSPKSGHDTVSWYQQALGQGPQFIFQYYEEEERQRGNFPDRFSGHQFPNYSSELNVNALLLGDSALYLCASSQGAYNEQFFGPGTRLTVL.

V usage is TRBV2 and J usage is TRBJ1-1; perhaps TRBD1 as D (5 bases). The CDR3 is made up of 12 amino acids. Trimming shortened V by 10 bases and J by 4 bases, and 13 bases separated the two germline ends. Per germline, CDR1 SNHLY and CDR2 FYNNEI. The CDR3 region is CATKPGGTEAFF. CDR3 DNA sequence: TGTGCCACCAAACCGGGGGGCACTGAAGCTTTCTTT.

The V call is TRBV4-3, the J call TRBJ2-3, with TRBD2 matching 11 bases. The V gene end was trimmed by 1 base and the J gene end by 6 bases; junction bases not matched to a gene: 9. CDR1 and CDR2 (germline): LGHNA, YSLEER. The CDR3 contains 17 residues. This chain's CDR3 is CASSQGERLAGIDTQYF. CDR3 nucleotide sequence: TGCGCCAGCAGCCAAGGAGAGAGACTAGCGGGGATTGATACGCAGTATTTT.

The gene calls are TRBV29-1 and TRBJ2-3; tentative D call: TRBD2 (6 bases). The V and J ends lost 7 bases and 6 bases respectively, with 8 bases between them. The germline CDR1 and CDR2 sequences are SQVTM and ANQGSEA. The CDR3 has 10 residues. The CDR3 region is CSGDSDTQYF. In DNA, the CDR3 is TGCAGCGGGGACTCCGATACGCAGTATTTT.

V usage is TRBV29-1 and J usage is TRBJ2-7; 7 nucleotides align to TRBD1. Unmatched junction bases numbered 9, after V lost 6 bases and J lost 1 base. The CDR3 has 14 amino acids. The germline V gene encodes CDR1 SQVTM and CDR2 ANQGSEA. CDR3 in amino acids: CSVRTGGGSYEQYF. CDR3 sequence (DNA): TGCAGCGTGAGGACAGGCGGCGGGTCCTACGAGCAGTACTTC.

The chain has TRBV12-3 or TRBV12-4 and TRBJ2-7, with D possibly being TRBD1 (5 bases). The V and J ends lost 6 bases and 1 base respectively, with 10 bases between them. The CDR3 extends over 13 amino acids. CDR3 region: CASRGLLSYEQYF. The DNA for the CDR3 is TGTGCCAGCAGGGGGCTGTTATCCTACGAGCAGTACTTC.

J is TRBJ1-1 and V is TRBV18, with TRBD1 identical over 7 bases. The CDR3 extends over 15 amino acids. V dropped 2 bases and J dropped 1; count of bases not matched to a gene: 4. The V gene's germline CDR1 is KGHSH and CDR2 LQKENI. The CDR3 region has the DNA TGTGCCAGCTCACCAACCCGACAGGGGAACACTGAAGCTTTCTTT. Translation gives CASSPTRQGNTEAFF.

This CDR3 reads CASSRDTRANEQYF. Written as DNA, the CDR3 is TGTGCCAGCAGTCGGGACACCCGAGCCAACGAGCAGTACTTC. The J gene is TRBJ2-7, the V gene TRBV27; possibly TRBD1 for D (6 bases). The CDR3 length is 14 residues. Germline-derived CDR1 and CDR2 are MNHEY and SMNVEV (reference sequence). The V end was cut by 5 bases, the J end by 5 bases, with 16 bases between.

The V and J genes are TRBV4-1 and TRBJ1-5, with TRBD1 as a possible D gene (5 bases). Germline V gene data show CDR1 as MGHRA and CDR2 as YSYEKL. The CDR3 length is 16 residues. The ends were cut back, 4 bases at V and 5 bases at J, with 18 bases in the middle. The CDR3 region has the DNA TGCGCCAGCAGCCCTATAAAGGGGCCCGGCCATCAGCCCCAGCATTTT. Protein product: CASSPIKGPGHQPQHF.

In this sample, this clonotype turned up once. The chain has TRBV6-2 or TRBV6-3 and TRBJ2-2; 7 bases fit TRBD1. CDR3 length equals 14 residues. Germline values: CDR1 MNHEY, CDR2 SVGEGT. The V segment lost 2 bases and the J segment 7 bases; nucleotides outside the gene matches: 4. CDR3 nucleotide sequence: TGTGCCAGCAGTTACCGGCAGGGGGACGGGGAGCTGTTTTTT. Its protein product is CASSYRQGDGELFF.

The gene calls are TRBV7-2 and TRBJ1-2; 9 positions match TRBD1. The CDR3 runs 14 residues. After removal of 3 bases from V and 4 bases from J, the junction contained 3 bases not matched to a gene. CDR1 and CDR2 from the germline V gene are SGHTA and FQGNSA. CDR3 bases: TGTGCCAGCAGCTTCACAGGGGGCAGCTATGGCTACACCTTC. It is translated as CASSFTGGSYGYTF.

V gene TRBV19 combines with J gene TRBJ2-5, with 10 bases aligning to TRBD1. V trimming: 3 bases; J trimming: 5 bases; junction bases outside the gene matches: 6. This CDR3 region has 15 residues. Germline V lookup: CDR1 LNHDA, CDR2 SQIVND (reference sequence). CDR3 residues: CASSIGTGEFETQYF. The CDR3 DNA sequence: TGTGCCAGTAGTATCGGGACAGGGGAGTTCGAGACCCAGTACTTC.

The chain employs TRBV3-1 and TRBJ2-2; 12 nucleotides agree with TRBD2. This CDR3 spans 16 amino acids. The V and J ends lost 7 bases and 7 bases, in that order; junction bases with no gene match: 10. In germline, CDR1 is LGHDT, CDR2 YNNKEL (reference sequence). CDR3 sequence (DNA): TGTGCCAGCAATCTTCTAGCGGGGGGGCCGAACGGGGAGCTGTTTTTT. Residues: CASNLLAGGPNGELFF.